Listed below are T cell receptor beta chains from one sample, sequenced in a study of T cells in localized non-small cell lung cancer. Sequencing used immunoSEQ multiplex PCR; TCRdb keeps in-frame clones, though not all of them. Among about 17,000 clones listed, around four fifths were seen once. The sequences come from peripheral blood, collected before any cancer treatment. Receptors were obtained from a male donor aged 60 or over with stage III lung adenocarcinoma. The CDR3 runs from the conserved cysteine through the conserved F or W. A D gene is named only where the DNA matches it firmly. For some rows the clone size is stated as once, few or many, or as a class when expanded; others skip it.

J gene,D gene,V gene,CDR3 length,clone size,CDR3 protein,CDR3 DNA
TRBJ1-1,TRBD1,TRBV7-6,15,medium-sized,CASSSLGQSNTEAFF,TGTGCCAGCAGCTCCCTGGGACAGTCGAACACTGAAGCTTTCTTT
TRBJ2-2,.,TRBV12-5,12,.,CASDDPGRELFF,TGTGCTAGTGATGACCCCGGGCGGGAGCTGTTTTTT
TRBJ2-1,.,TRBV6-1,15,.,CASSTRGNLNNEQFF,TGTGCCAGCAGCACCAGGGGTAACTTGAACAATGAGCAGTTCTTC
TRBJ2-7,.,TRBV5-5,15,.,CASSFFRGPSYEQYF,TGTGCCAGCAGCTTCTTCCGGGGGCCTTCCTACGAGCAGTACTTC
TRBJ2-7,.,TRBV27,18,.,CASSPSRTETYTNYEQYF,TGTGCCAGCAGTCCATCTCGGACAGAGACCTATACGAACTACGAGCAGTACTTC
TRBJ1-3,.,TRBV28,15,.,CASSLSGGTGNTIYF,TGTGCCAGCAGTTTATCGGGGGGGACGGGAAACACCATATATTTT
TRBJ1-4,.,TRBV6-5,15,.,CASSLSGDYNEKLFF,TGTGCCAGCAGTCTGTCCGGAGACTATAATGAAAAACTGTTTTTT
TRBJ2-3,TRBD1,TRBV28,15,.,CASSSGQGERNTQYF,TGTGCCAGCAGTTCGGGACAGGGGGAGCGAAATACGCAGTATTTT
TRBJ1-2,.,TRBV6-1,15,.,CASSVAYGAGYGYTF,TGTGCCAGCAGTGTAGCGTATGGGGCCGGCTATGGCTACACCTTC
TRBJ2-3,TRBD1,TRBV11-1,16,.,CASSPLGQGATDTQYF,TGTGCCAGCAGCCCACTGGGACAGGGGGCAACAGATACGCAGTATTTT
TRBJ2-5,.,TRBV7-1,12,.,CASSNRGDTQYF,TGTGCCAGCAGCAATCGAGGGGATACCCAGTACTTC
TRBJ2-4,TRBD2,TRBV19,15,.,CASTSGGRAKNIQYF,TGTGCCAGTACTAGCGGGGGACGGGCCAAAAACATTCAGTACTTC
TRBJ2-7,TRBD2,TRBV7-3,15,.,CASSPGLAGSYEQYF,TGTGCCAGCAGCCCCGGACTAGCGGGGTCCTACGAGCAGTACTTC
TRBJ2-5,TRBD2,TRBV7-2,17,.,CASSLLFAGGPQETQYF,TGTGCCAGCAGCTTACTATTTGCGGGGGGGCCCCAAGAGACCCAGTACTTC
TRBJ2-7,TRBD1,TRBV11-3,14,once,CASSSRDRIYEQYF,TGTGCCAGCAGCTCGCGGGACAGGATCTACGAGCAGTACTTC
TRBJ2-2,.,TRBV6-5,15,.,CASSYGGVRAGELFF,TGTGCCAGCAGTTATGGCGGGGTTCGGGCCGGGGAGCTGTTTTTT
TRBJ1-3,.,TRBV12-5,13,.,CASGRTNGNTIYF,TGTGCTAGTGGCAGGACGAATGGAAACACCATATATTTT
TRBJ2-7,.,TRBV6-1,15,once,CASSEGGATYYEQYF,TGTGCCAGCAGTGAAGGGGGGGCGACCTACTACGAGCAGTACTTC
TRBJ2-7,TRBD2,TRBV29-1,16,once,CSVVGVGGRGGTEQYF,TGCAGCGTTGTGGGGGTTGGGGGGCGCGGGGGGACCGAGCAGTACTTC
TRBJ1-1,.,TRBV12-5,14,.,CASGLVPGNTEAFF,TGTGCTAGTGGTTTGGTTCCAGGGAACACTGAAGCTTTCTTT
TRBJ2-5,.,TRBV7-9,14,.,CASSLLDRQETQYF,TGTGCCAGCAGCTTACTAGACAGGCAAGAGACCCAGTACTTC
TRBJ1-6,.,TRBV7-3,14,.,CASSRGTQRSPLHF,TGTGCCAGCAGCCGAGGAACCCAACGTTCACCCCTCCACTTT
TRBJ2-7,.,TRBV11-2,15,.,CASSLITEGAYEQYF,TGTGCCAGCAGCTTAATCACAGAGGGCGCGTACGAGCAGTACTTC
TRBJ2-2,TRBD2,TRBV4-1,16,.,CASSPSRVGGTGELFF,TGCGCCAGCAGCCCCTCCCGGGTGGGGGGGACCGGGGAGCTGTTTTTT
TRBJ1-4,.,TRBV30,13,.,CAWNEGVGEKLFF,TGTGCCTGGAACGAGGGGGTGGGTGAAAAACTGTTTTTT
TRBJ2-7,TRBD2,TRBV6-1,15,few,CASMGLAGKGYEQYF,TGTGCCAGCATGGGACTAGCGGGAAAAGGGTACGAGCAGTACTTC
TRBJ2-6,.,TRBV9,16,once,CASSVFRDSGANVLTF,TGTGCCAGCAGCGTATTTCGGGACTCTGGGGCCAACGTCCTGACTTTC
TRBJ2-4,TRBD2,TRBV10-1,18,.,CASSDRAGGPVAKNIQYF,TGCGCCAGCAGTGACCGAGCGGGGGGACCAGTAGCCAAAAACATTCAGTACTTC
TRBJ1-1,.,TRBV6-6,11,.,CASTTRGGVFF,TGTGCCAGCACCACCCGGGGGGGAGTTTTCTTT
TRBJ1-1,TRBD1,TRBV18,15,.,CASSASGGGITEAFF,TGTGCCAGCTCAGCATCAGGGGGAGGTATCACTGAAGCTTTCTTT
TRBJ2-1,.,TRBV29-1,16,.,CSVGPREVSSYNEQFF,TGCAGCGTTGGGCCACGTGAGGTGAGCTCCTACAATGAGCAGTTCTTC
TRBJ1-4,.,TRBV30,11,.,CAWSLGEKLFF,TGTGCCTGGAGTCTAGGTGAAAAACTGTTTTTT
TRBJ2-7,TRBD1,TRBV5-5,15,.,CASSLEGQSSYEQYF,TGTGCCAGCAGCTTAGAGGGACAGAGCTCCTACGAGCAGTACTTC
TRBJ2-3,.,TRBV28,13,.,CASSFRVEDTQYF,TGTGCCAGCAGTTTTCGGGTAGAGGATACGCAGTATTTT
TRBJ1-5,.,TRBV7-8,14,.,CASSLEQVDQPQHF,TGTGCCAGCAGCTTAGAACAGGTTGATCAGCCCCAGCATTTT
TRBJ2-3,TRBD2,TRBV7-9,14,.,CASTSGGSTDTQYF,TGTGCCAGCACGTCGGGGGGGAGCACAGATACGCAGTATTTT
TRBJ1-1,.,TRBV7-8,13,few,CASSYMEATEAFF,TGTGCCAGCAGCTACATGGAGGCCACTGAAGCTTTCTTT
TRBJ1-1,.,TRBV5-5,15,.,CASSLGRGTWAEAFF,TGTGCCAGCAGCTTGGGTCGGGGGACATGGGCTGAAGCTTTCTTT
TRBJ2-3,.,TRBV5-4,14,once,CASSFTGTTDTQYF,TGTGCCAGCAGCTTTACCGGGACTACAGATACGCAGTATTTT
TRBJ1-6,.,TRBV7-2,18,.,CASSLLVKGMACNSPLHF,TGTGCCAGCAGCTTATTGGTTAAAGGGATGGCGTGTAATTCACCCCTCCACTTT
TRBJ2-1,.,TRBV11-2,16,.,CASSWLVGPGSDEQFF,TGTGCCAGCAGCTGGCTCGTAGGGCCAGGGTCGGATGAGCAGTTCTTC
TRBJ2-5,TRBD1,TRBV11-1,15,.,CASSLGDRGKETQYF,TGTGCCAGCAGCTTAGGGGACAGGGGGAAAGAGACCCAGTACTTC
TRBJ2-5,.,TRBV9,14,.,CASSVRQAPETQYF,TGTGCCAGCAGCGTGCGACAGGCGCCAGAGACCCAGTACTTC
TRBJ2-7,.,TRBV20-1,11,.,CSATSAYEQYF,TGCAGTGCTACTTCTGCCTACGAGCAGTACTTC
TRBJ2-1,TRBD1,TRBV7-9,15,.,CASSNPGQGRHEQFF,TGTGCCAGCAGTAATCCGGGACAGGGGCGCCATGAGCAGTTCTTC
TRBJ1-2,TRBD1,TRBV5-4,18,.,CASSTYLRQGAGNYGYTF,TGTGCCAGCAGCACATACCTGAGACAGGGGGCAGGAAACTATGGCTACACCTTC
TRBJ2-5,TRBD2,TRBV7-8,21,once,CASSLREMEGTSGVLQETQYF,TGTGCCAGCAGCTTACGAGAGATGGAGGGAACTAGCGGGGTCCTACAAGAGACCCAGTACTTC
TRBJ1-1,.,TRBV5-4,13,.,CASSLVAGTEAFF,TGTGCCAGCAGCTTGGTAGCGGGCACTGAAGCTTTCTTT
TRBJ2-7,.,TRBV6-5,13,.,CASSYQGRDEQYF,TGTGCCAGCAGTTACCAGGGGCGCGACGAGCAGTACTTC
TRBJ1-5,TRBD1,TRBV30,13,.,CAWSVQGDQPQHF,TGTGCCTGGAGTGTTCAGGGGGATCAGCCCCAGCATTTT
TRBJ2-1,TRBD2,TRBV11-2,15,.,CASSLPPRTSGEQFF,TGTGCCAGCAGCTTGCCACCTAGGACTAGCGGGGAGCAGTTCTTC
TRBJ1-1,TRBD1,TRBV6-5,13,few,CASTQGVDTEAFF,TGTGCCAGCACCCAGGGGGTAGACACTGAAGCTTTCTTT
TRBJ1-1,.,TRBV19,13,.,CASSWGGNTEAFF,TGTGCCAGTAGTTGGGGGGGGAACACTGAAGCTTTCTTT